This T cell receptor (beta chain) was recovered during a study of T cell repertoires in cytomegalovirus infection. Overall study: Public TCR beta signature analysis indicated the presence of both CMV infection and matching HLA type.

TCRdb processed the reads anew with MiXCR; each CDR3 protein has one entry. The sample carries 250,000 or so distinct CDR3 sequences, roughly 9.1% recorded once. Input material: PBMCs. The sequence was obtained from a human donor in good health (CMV status not recorded). Some clones in this sample may be carry-over from other donors' samples.

CDR3 bases: TGTGCCAGCAGTTTGATCGGGGGAGGTGGCACTGAAGCTTTCTTT. Translation: CASSLIGGGGTEAFF. The chain combines TRBV12-3 or TRBV12-4 with TRBJ1-1; TRBD1 might be the D (5 bases). The CDR3 length is 15 residues. Trimming took off 3 bases at V and 4 bases at J, with 15 bases between the two ends.